This T cell receptor beta chain was recorded in a study of blood T cell repertoires in COVID-19 (dated by TCRdb to 2018 to 2020). Regarding the complete study: Samples covering the acute and convalescent phases of COVID-19 were provided by collaborators in the United States, Italy and Spain. The prospective study material was composed of cDNA or gDNA derived from T cells, B-cell-depleted T cells, or PBMCs. Subjects who had been exposed to COVID-19, were actively infected with it, or had recovered from it provided the deeply sampled blood TCRbeta repertoires that made up the dataset. The repertoires were released in a freely available public database intended as a resource for research on the immune response to SARS-CoV-2. The samples were drawn from two sources: the first 160 participants of the ongoing ImmuneRACE study, and 1,254 subjects contributed by 6 global collaborators. Sample metadata almost always included a de-identified subject ID, COVID-19 status, age in years and sex. Where available, HLA class I and class II types were obtained from metadata supplied by the sample provider rather than from assay-based typing.

TCRbeta CDR3 regions were amplified from genomic DNA by means of the immunoSEQ Assay, a bias-controlled multiplex PCR. As for the original processing: The number of nucleated cells in each sample was estimated from the amplification of reference gene primers within the assay. Sequence reads were collapsed and filtered to measure the absolute abundance of every unique TCRbeta CDR3 rearrangement. For each sample, productive Simpson clonality was calculated as the square root of Simpson's diversity index over productive rearrangements. Not all clones reach the TCRdb copy of this immuneACCESS table, which keeps in-frame sequences only. Checked studies attribute under half of the gap to unresolved V genes and leave the rest unexplained. The D gene and trimming were derived from the DNA, and the V and J assignments and clone size from that table. The table for this sample lists roughly 410,000 clones; 70% to 90% of them were counted only once. Roughly 1.6% of the sample belongs to the ten largest clones.

One collaborating source in Seattle enrolled patients while the patients were actively infected and followed the patients over time throughout the course of disease. Whole blood was collected in K2EDTA tubes by collaborating institutions according to the institutions' own protocols. For TCRbeta analysis, collaborators shipped samples in one of three forms: frozen whole blood, isolated PBMCs, or DNA extracted from either of those sample types. Summary of the overall study and its limitations: The amount of clinical and demographic metadata varied by source and participant and was provided uncurated.

As regards this clone: The clone's antigen remains unknown. No base quality values were provided; no much bigger clone lies one nucleotide off.

CDR1 and CDR2 are read off the germline V gene as LGHNA and YNFKEQ. Inclusive of the bounding cysteine and phenylalanine, the CDR3 is 14 residues long. CDR3 DNA is the only sequence kept; it has 42 bases, read in frame from the first base. V is pared back by 2 bases and J by 5 bases, with 12 bases lying between the germline termini. The chain links TRBV4-2 with TRBJ1-1, with the identity of the D gene unclear. Specimen: peripheral blood. The sequence was collected from a middle-aged woman with COVID-19, enrolled during active disease. The bases are TGTGCCAGCAGCCAACCGTGGTCAGGTACTGAAGCTTTCTTT. This sequence encodes CASSQPWSGTEAFF.